This T cell receptor (beta chain) was profiled in a study of blood T cell repertoires in COVID-19. Background on the study: From the United States, Italy and Spain came samples of acute and convalescent COVID-19. T cells, B-cell-depleted T cells, or PBMCs supplied cDNA or gDNA.

CDR3 length: 13 residues. V gave up 0 bases and J gave up 7 bases, with 10 bases separating them. Germline assignment: CDR1 SGHKS and CDR2 YYEKEE (reference sequence). Original analysis: The assay estimated nucleated cells by amplifying reference gene primers. Profiling relied on immunoSEQ multiplex PCR, and the TCRdb table lists in-frame clones only, not all of them. V and J calls and clone size come straight from that table; D and trimming were deduced from the DNA. The sample carries about 160,000 clones, approximately 91% recorded once. The rearrangement links TRBV5-5 to TRBJ2-5; TRBD1 is a possible D gene (6 bases). This TCR came from a man aged 18-30 years with acute or convalescent COVID-19. Input material: peripheral blood. The CDR3 coding sequence is TGTGCCAGCAGCTTGGGGGGGCCCGGGACCCAGTACTTC. This gives the protein CASSLGGPGTQYF.